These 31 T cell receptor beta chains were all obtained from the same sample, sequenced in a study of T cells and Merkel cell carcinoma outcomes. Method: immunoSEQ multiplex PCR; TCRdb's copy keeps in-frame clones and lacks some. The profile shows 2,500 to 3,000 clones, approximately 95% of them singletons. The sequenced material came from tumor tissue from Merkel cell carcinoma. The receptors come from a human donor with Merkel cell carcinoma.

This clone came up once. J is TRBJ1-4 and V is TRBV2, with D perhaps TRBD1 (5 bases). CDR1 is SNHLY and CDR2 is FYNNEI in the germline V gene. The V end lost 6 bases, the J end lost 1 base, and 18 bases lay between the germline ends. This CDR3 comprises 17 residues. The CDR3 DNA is TGTGCCAGCAGATACACCCAGAGGGGCGGAACTAATGAAAAACTGTTTTTT. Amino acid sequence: CASRYTQRGGTNEKLFF.

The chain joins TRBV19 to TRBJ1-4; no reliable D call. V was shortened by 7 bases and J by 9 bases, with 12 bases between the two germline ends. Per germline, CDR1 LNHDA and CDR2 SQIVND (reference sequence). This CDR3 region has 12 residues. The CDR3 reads CASNGRRKKLFF. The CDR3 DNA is TGTGCCAGTAATGGAAGGAGGAAAAAACTGTTTTTT.

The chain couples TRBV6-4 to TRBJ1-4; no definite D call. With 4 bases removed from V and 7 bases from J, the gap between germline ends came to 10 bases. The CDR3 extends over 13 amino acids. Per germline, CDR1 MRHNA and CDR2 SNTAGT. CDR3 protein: CASSVLPGEKLFF. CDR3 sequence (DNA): TGTGCCAGCAGTGTGCTCCCCGGTGAAAAACTGTTTTTT.

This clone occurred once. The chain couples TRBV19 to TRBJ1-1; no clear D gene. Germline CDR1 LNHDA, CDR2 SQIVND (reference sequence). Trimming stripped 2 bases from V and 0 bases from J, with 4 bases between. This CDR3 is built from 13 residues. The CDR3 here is CASSIKVNTEAFF. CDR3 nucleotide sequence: TGTGCCAGTAGTATAAAGGTGAACACTGAAGCTTTCTTT.

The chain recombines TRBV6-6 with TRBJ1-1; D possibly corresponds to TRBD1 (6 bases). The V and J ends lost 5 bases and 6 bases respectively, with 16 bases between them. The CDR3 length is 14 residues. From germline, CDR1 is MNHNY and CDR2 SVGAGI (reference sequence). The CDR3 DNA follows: TGTGCCAGCAGTCCTTGGACAGCAAGGTCTGAAGCTTTCTTT. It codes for CASSPWTARSEAFF.

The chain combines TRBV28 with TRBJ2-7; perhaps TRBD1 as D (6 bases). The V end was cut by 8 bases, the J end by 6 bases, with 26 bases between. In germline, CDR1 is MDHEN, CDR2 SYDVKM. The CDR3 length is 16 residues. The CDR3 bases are TGTGCCAGCCAGTCCGAAGGGGGAGCGCGTATTGTCGAGCAGTACTTC. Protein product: CASQSEGGARIVEQYF.

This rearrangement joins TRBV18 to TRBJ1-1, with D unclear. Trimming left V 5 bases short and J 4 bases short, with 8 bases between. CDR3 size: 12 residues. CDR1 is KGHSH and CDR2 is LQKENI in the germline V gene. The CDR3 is CASSTDGTEAFF. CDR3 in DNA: TGTGCCAGCTCAACAGACGGCACTGAAGCTTTCTTT. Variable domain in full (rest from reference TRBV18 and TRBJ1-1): NAGVMQNPRHLVRRRGQEARLRCSPMKGHSHVYWYRQLPEEGLKFMVYLQKENIIDESGMPKERFSAEFPKEGPSILRIQQVVRGDSAAYFCASSTDGTEAFFGQGTRLTVV.

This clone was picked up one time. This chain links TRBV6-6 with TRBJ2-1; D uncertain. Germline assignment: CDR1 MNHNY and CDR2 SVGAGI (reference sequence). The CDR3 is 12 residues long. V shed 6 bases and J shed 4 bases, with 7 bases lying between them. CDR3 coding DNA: TGTGCCAGCAGCATGACTTACAATGAGCAGTTCTTC. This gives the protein CASSMTYNEQFF.

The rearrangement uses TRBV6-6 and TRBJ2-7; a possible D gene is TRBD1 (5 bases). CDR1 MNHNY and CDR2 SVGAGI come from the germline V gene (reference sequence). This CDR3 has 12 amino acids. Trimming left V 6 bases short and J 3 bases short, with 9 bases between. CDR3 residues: CASSLRVYEQYF. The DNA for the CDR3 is TGTGCCAGCAGCCTCAGGGTCTACGAGCAGTACTTC.

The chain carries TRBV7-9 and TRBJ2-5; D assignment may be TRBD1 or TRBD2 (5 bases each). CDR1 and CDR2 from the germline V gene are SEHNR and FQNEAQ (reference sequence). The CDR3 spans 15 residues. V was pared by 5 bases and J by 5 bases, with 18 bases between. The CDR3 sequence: CASSISGRATETQYF. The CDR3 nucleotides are TGTGCCAGCAGCATATCGGGACGTGCGACGGAGACCCAGTACTTC.

The CDR3 spells CATSREARGTDGYTF. The CDR3 DNA is TGTGCCACCAGCAGAGAGGCCAGGGGAACTGATGGCTACACCTTC. The chain has TRBV15 and TRBJ1-2; D may be TRBD1 (6 bases). Germline-derived CDR1 and CDR2 are LNHNV and YYDKDF (reference sequence). The CDR3 sequence is 15 residues long. V gave up 0 bases and J gave up 6 bases, with 14 bases separating them. The full variable domain, rest sourced from reference TRBV15 and TRBJ1-2, is DAMVIQNPRYQVTQFGKPVTLSCSQTLNHNVMYWYQQKSSQAPKLLFHYYDKDFNNEADTPDNFQSRRPNTSFCFLDIRSPGLGDTAMYLCATSREARGTDGYTFGSGTRLTVV.

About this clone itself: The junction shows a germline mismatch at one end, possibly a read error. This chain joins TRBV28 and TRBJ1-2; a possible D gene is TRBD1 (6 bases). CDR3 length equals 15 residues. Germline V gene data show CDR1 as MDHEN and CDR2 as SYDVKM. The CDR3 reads CASSSEESGQPCFAF. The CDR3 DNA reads TGTGCCAGCAGTTCAGAGGAATCAGGACAGCCCTGTTTTGCCTTC.

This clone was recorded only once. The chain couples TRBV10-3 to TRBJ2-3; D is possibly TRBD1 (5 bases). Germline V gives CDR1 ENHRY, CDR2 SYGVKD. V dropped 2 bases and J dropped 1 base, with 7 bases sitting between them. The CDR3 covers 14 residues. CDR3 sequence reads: CAISEGRGTDTQYF. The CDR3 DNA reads TGTGCCATCAGTGAGGGCAGGGGCACAGATACGCAGTATTTT.

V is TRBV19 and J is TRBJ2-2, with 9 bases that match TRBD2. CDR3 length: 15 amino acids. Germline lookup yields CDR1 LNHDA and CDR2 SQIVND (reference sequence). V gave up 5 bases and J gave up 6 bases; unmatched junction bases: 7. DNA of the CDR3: TGTGCCAGTAGTTTGGGACTAGCCGGAGCCGGGGAGCTGTTTTTT. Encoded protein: CASSLGLAGAGELFF.

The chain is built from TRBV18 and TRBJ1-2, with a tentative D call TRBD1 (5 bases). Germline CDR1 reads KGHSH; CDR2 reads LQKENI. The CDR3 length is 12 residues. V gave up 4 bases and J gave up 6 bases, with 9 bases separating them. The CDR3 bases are TGTGCCAGCTCACAAGGGGAACATGGCTACACCTTC. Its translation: CASSQGEHGYTF.

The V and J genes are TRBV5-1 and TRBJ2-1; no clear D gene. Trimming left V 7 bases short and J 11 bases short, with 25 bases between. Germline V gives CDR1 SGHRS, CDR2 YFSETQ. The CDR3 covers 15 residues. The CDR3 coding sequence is TGCGCCAGCCGTCCCAATACGCGAGCCGTACCTCAGCAGTTCTTC. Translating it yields CASRPNTRAVPQQFF.

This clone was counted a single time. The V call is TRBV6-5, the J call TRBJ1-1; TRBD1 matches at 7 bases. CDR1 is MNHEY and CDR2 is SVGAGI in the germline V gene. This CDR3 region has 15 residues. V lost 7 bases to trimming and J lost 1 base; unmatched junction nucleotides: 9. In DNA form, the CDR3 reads TGTGCCAGCAACCCAAGTACAGGGGCGAACACTGAAGCTTTCTTT. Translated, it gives CASNPSTGANTEAFF.

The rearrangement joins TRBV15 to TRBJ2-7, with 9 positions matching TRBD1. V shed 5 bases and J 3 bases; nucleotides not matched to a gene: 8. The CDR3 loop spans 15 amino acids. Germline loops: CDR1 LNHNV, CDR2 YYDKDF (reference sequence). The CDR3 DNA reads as TGTGCCACCAGCGAGGCCGGGACAGGGAGCTACGAGCAGTACTTC. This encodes CATSEAGTGSYEQYF. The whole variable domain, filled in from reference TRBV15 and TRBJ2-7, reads DAMVIQNPRYQVTQFGKPVTLSCSQTLNHNVMYWYQQKSSQAPKLLFHYYDKDFNNEADTPDNFQSRRPNTSFCFLDIRSPGLGDTAMYLCATSEAGTGSYEQYFGPGTRLTVT.

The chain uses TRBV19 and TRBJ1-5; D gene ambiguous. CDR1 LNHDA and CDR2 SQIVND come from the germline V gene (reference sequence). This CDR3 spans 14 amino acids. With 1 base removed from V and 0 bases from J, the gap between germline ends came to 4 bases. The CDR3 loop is CASSIGGSNQPQHF. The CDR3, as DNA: TGTGCCAGTAGTATAGGGGGTAGCAATCAGCCCCAGCATTTT. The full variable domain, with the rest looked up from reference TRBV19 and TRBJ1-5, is DGGITQSPKYLFRKEGQNVTLSCEQNLNHDAMYWYRQDPGQGLRLIYYSQIVNDFQKGDIAEGYSVSREKKESFPLTVTSAQKNPTAFYLCASSIGGSNQPQHFGDGTRLSIL.

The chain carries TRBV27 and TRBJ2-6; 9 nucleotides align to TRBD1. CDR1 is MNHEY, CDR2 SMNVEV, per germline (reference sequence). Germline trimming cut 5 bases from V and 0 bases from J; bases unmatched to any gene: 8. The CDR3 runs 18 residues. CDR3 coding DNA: TGTGCCAGCAGTCCCAGGACAGGGGATTACTCTGGGGCCAACGTCCTGACTTTC. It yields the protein CASSPRTGDYSGANVLTF.

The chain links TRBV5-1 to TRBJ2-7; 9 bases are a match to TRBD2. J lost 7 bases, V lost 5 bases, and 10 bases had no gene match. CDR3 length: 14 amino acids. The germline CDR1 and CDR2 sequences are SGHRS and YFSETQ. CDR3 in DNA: TGCGCCAGCAGGTCTGCGGGAGGGTCGGAAGAGCAGTACTTC. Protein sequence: CASRSAGGSEEQYF.

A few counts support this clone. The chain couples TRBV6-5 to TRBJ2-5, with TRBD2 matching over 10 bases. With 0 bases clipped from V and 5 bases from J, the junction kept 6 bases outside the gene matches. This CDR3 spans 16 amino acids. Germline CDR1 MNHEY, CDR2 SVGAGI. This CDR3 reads CASSYSMSGGAETQYF. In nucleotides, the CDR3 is TGTGCCAGCAGTTACTCAATGAGCGGGGGGGCTGAGACCCAGTACTTC.

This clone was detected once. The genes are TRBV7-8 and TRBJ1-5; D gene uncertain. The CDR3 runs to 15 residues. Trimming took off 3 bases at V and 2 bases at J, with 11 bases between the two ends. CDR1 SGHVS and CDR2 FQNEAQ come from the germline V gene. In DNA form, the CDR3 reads TGTGCCAGCAGCTTTCGGGAAAATGGCAATCAGCCCCAGCATTTT. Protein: CASSFRENGNQPQHF.

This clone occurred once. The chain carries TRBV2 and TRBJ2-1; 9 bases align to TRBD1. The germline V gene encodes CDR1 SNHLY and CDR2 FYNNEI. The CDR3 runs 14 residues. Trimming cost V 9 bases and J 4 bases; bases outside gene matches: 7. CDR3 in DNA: TGTGCCAGTTCTTCGGACAGGGGATACAATGAGCAGTTCTTC. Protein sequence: CASSSDRGYNEQFF. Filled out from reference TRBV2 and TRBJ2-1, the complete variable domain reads EPEVTQTPSHQVTQMGQEVILRCVPISNHLYFYWYRQILGQKVEFLVSFYNNEISEKSEIFDDQFSVERPDGSNFTLKIRSTKLEDSAMYFCASSSDRGYNEQFFGPGTRLTVL.

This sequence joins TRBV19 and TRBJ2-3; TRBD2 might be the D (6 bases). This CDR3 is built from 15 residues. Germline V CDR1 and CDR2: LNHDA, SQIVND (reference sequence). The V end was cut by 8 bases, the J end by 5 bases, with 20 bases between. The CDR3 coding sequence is TGTGCCAGTGGCCAGGGCGGGACTGCGGGAGATACGCAGTATTTT. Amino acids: CASGQGGTAGDTQYF.

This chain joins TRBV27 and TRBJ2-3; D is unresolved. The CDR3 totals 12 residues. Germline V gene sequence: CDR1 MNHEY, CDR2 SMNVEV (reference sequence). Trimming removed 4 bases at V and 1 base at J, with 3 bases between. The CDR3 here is CASSSGTDTQYF. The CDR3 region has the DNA TGTGCCAGCAGTTCCGGCACAGATACGCAGTATTTT.

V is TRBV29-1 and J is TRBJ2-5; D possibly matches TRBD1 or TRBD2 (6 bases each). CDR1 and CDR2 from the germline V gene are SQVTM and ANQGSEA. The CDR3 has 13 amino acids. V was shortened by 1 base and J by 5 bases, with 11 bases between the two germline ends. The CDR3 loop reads CSVEVGGGETQYF. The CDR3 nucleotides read TGCAGCGTTGAAGTCGGGGGCGGGGAGACCCAGTACTTC.

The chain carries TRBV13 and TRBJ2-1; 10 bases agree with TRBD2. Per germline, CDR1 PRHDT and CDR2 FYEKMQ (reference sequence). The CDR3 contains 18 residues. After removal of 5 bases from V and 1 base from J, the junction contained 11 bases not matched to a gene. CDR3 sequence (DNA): TGTGCCAGCAGCCTCGGGGTAGCGGGGGGTCTTTCCTACAATGAGCAGTTCTTC. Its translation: CASSLGVAGGLSYNEQFF.

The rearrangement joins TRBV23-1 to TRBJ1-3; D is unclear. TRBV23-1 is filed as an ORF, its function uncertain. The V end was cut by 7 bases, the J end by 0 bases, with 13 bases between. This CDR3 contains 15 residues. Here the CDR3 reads CASNENTGSGNTIYF. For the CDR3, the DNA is TGCGCCAGCAATGAGAATACTGGCTCTGGAAACACCATATATTTT.

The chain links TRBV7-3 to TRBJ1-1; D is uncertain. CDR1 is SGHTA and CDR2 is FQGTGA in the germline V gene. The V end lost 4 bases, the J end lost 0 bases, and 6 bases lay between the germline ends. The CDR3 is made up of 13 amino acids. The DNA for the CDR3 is TGTGCCAGCAGCTCTAAGGTGAACACTGAAGCTTTCTTT. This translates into CASSSKVNTEAFF.

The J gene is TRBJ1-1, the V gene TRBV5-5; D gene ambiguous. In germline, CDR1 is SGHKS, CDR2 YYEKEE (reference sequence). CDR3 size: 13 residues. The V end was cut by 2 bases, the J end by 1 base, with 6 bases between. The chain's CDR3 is CASSFITNTEAFF. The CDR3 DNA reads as TGTGCCAGCAGCTTCATTACGAACACTGAAGCTTTCTTT.